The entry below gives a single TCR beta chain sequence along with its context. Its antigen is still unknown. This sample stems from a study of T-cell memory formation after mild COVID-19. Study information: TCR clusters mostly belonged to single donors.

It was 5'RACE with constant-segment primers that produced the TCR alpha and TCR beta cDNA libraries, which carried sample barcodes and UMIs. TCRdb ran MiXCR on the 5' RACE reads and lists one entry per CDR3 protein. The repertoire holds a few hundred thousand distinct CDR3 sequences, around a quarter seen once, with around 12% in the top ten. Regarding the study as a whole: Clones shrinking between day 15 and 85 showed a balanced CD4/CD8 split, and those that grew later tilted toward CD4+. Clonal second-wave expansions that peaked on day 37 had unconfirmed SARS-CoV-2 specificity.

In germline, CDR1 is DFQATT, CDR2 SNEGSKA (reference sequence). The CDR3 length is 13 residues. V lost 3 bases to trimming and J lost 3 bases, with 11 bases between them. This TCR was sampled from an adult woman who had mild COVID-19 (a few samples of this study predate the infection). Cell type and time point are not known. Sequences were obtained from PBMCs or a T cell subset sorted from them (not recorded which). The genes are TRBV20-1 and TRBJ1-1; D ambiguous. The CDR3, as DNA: TGCAGTGCTAGTTGGGCGGATTACACTGAAGCTTTCTTT. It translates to CSASWADYTEAFF.